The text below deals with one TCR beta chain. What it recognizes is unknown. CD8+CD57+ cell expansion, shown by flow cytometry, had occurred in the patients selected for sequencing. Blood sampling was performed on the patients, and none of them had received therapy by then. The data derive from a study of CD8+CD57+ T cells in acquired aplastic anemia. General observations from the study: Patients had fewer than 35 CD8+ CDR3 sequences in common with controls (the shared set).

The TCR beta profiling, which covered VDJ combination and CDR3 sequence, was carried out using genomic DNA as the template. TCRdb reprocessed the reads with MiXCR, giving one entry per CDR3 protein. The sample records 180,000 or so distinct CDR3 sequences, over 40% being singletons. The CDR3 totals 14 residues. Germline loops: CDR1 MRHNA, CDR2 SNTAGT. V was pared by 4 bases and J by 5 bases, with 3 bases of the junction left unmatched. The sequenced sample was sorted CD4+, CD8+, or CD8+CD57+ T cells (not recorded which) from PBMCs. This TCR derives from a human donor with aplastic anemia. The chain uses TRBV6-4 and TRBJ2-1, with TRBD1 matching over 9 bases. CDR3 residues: CASSGQGVNNEQFF. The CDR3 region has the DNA TGTGCCAGCAGTGGACAGGGGGTAAACAATGAGCAGTTCTTC.